What follows describes a single T cell receptor beta chain. Antigen: not known. This specimen belongs to a study of blood T cells in healthy people across ages. General study points: Long-lived donors carried more naive CD4+ cells and greater diversity than aged donors. Unsorted PBMC material precluded a definitive naive versus antigen-experienced comparison.

The second PCR ran about 6 to 12 cycles with a sample-barcoded 5' primer and J-beta primers. TCRdb passed the 5' RACE reads through MiXCR, listing each CDR3 protein once. The data contain more than 800,000 distinct CDR3 sequences, roughly 26% of them singletons. This clonotype was obtained from a woman aged 80 or over in good health. Sequenced input: blood.

CDR3 nucleotides: TGCAGTGCCCGAAGCTATAGCAATCAGCCCCAGCATTTT. Encoded protein: CSARSYSNQPQHF. The rearrangement uses TRBV20-1 and TRBJ1-5; D is unclear. V shed 6 bases and J shed 0 bases, with 9 bases lying between them. The CDR3 covers 13 residues. Germline V gives CDR1 DFQATT, CDR2 SNEGSKA (reference sequence).